This is a list of T cell receptor beta chains from one sample in a study of Tregs in tolerant kidney transplant recipients. The data were produced by immunoSEQ multiplex PCR, yet TCRdb's version contains in-frame clones alone and is incomplete. In the table there are approximately 60,000 clones, 95% to 98% of which are singletons. The sample here was Tregs from blood, taken before the transplant. Receptors originate from a human donor who received a combined kidney and bone marrow transplant. Both conserved end residues are part of each CDR3. Fields, in order: J gene, V gene, D gene, CDR3 DNA, CDR3 protein. D genes are given only for firm matches.

J gene: TRBJ2-1
V gene: TRBV7-6
D gene: TRBD2
CDR3 DNA: TGTGCCAGCAGCCCAAACCCCAGCGGGGGAGTCACCAATGAGCAGTTCTTC
CDR3 protein: CASSPNPSGGVTNEQFF

J gene: TRBJ2-1
V gene: TRBV6-1
D gene: NA
CDR3 DNA: TGTGCCGTCGGGTGGGCGGGGATAACCTACAATGAGCAGTTCTTC
CDR3 protein: CAVGWAGITYNEQFF

J gene: TRBJ1-5
V gene: TRBV12-5
D gene: NA
CDR3 DNA: TGTGCTAGTGGCCCCGCGCTCTATAGCAATCAGCCCCAGCATTTT
CDR3 protein: CASGPALYSNQPQHF

J gene: TRBJ2-1
V gene: TRBV7-2
D gene: TRBD1
CDR3 DNA: TGTGCCAGCAGCCGGACCGGGACAGGGTACAATGAGCAGTTCTTC
CDR3 protein: CASSRTGTGYNEQFF

J gene: TRBJ1-2
V gene: TRBV5-1
D gene: NA
CDR3 DNA: TGCGCCAGCAGCACGGGGGGAAGGTATGGCTACACCTTC
CDR3 protein: CASSTGGRYGYTF

J gene: TRBJ2-3
V gene: TRBV7-2
D gene: NA
CDR3 DNA: TGTGCCAGCAGACCGGTATATAGCACAGATACGCAGTATTTT
CDR3 protein: CASRPVYSTDTQYF

J gene: TRBJ2-2
V gene: TRBV2
D gene: NA
CDR3 DNA: TGTGCCAGCAGCAGATCCAACACCGGGGAGCTGTTTTTT
CDR3 protein: CASSRSNTGELFF

J gene: TRBJ2-7
V gene: TRBV7-2
D gene: TRBD2
CDR3 DNA: TGTGCCAGCAGCTTTTTCTCGCTTTTACCGGGACTAGTGGAGTACGAGCAGTACTTC
CDR3 protein: CASSFFSLLPGLVEYEQYF

J gene: TRBJ2-1
V gene: TRBV7-2
D gene: TRBD2
CDR3 DNA: TGTGCCAGCAGCTTAGGTCCCGGGACTAGTTACAATGAGCAGTTCTTC
CDR3 protein: CASSLGPGTSYNEQFF

J gene: TRBJ1-5
V gene: TRBV11-2
D gene: NA
CDR3 DNA: TGTGCCAGCAGCTTAGACAGGGGACCTTATCAGCCCCAGCATTTT
CDR3 protein: CASSLDRGPYQPQHF